The 31 T cell receptor beta chains below were found in one sample sequenced in a study of T cell responses to AZD1222 COVID-19 vaccine. Sequenced by immunoSEQ multiplex PCR; TCRdb stores in-frame clones only, minus some. The sample yields more than 150,000 clones, under 95% seen once. The sequencing used peripheral blood, collected on day 0 of AZD1222 vaccination. These receptors came from an adult in good health.

The chain links TRBV4-1 to TRBJ1-5; 9 positions agree with TRBD1. There are 16 residues in the CDR3. Germline V gene lookup returns CDR1 MGHRA and CDR2 YSYEKL. V gave up 3 bases and J gave up 3 bases; unmatched junction bases: 6. The CDR3 nucleotides read TGCGCCAGCAGCCAGGGAACAGGGGGCTACAATCAGCCCCAGCATTTT. Its translation is CASSQGTGGYNQPQHF.

The chain combines TRBV3-1 (or the pseudogene TRBV3-2) with TRBJ1-4; D not certain. The CDR3 length is 14 residues. Deletions cut 4 bases from V and 6 bases from J, with 12 bases between. Germline V gives CDR1 LGHDT, CDR2 YNNKEL (reference sequence). CDR3 loop: CASSPGGSDEKLFF. CDR3 nucleotide sequence: TGTGCCAGCAGCCCGGGCGGGTCCGATGAAAAACTGTTTTTT.

The chain combines TRBV7-8 with TRBJ1-4; D is unclear. The CDR3 length is 12 residues. Germline CDR1 reads SGHVS; CDR2 reads FQNEAQ. V was shortened by 2 bases and J by 5 bases, with 3 bases between the two germline ends. This chain's CDR3 is CASSLTNEKLFF. The CDR3 DNA sequence: TGTGCCAGCAGCTTAACGAATGAAAAACTGTTTTTT.

Comments on this clone: Other nucleotide sequences from this sample produce the same CDR3. The V and J genes are TRBV29-1 and TRBJ1-1; TRBD1 matches 10 bases. The CDR3 sequence is 12 residues long. Germline assignment: CDR1 SQVTM and CDR2 ANQGSEA. Losses at the gene ends were 7 bases for V and 5 bases for J; bases not matched to a gene: 4. CDR3 region: CSGDRGRTEAFF. The CDR3 coding sequence is TGCAGCGGTGACAGGGGGCGGACTGAAGCTTTCTTT. The variable domain in full, with the rest retrieved from reference TRBV29-1 and TRBJ1-1, is SAVISQKPSRDICQRGTSLTIQCQVDSQVTMMFWYRQQPGQSLTLIATANQGSEATYESGFVIDKFPISRPNLTFSTLTVSNMSPEDSSIYLCSGDRGRTEAFFGQGTRLTVV.

CDR3 loop: CASSVGLADEGETQYF. The CDR3 DNA reads TGTGCCAGCTCAGTGGGACTAGCGGACGAAGGTGAGACCCAGTACTTC. This sequence joins TRBV18 and TRBJ2-5; 11 bases agree with TRBD2. The V gene's germline CDR1 is KGHSH and CDR2 LQKENI. CDR3 length: 16 residues. V shed 5 bases and J 5 bases; nucleotides not matched to a gene: 10.

In DNA, the CDR3 is TGTGCCAGCAGCCACAGAAGGACAGCTTACAATGAGCAGTTCTTC. This sequence encodes CASSHRRTAYNEQFF. V is TRBV14 and J is TRBJ2-1, with TRBD1 as a possible D gene (6 bases). The germline CDR1 and CDR2 sequences are SGHDN and FVKESK. This CDR3 comprises 15 residues. The germline V and J ends were trimmed by 3 bases and 4 bases, with 13 bases remaining between them.

The chain is built from TRBV7-9 and TRBJ2-2; no clear D. The CDR3 extends over 12 amino acids. Per the germline V gene, CDR1 is SEHNR and CDR2 is FQNEAQ (reference sequence). V lost 0 bases, J lost 7 bases, and 3 bases lay in between. CDR3 loop: CASSLAGGELFF. For the CDR3, the DNA is TGTGCCAGCAGCTTAGCTGGCGGGGAGCTGTTTTTT. The full variable domain, rest sourced from reference TRBV7-9 and TRBJ2-2, is DTGVSQNPRHKITKRGQNVTFRCDPISEHNRLYWYRQTLGQGPEFLTYFQNEAQLEKSRLLSDRFSAERPKGSFSTLEIQRTEQGDSAMYLCASSLAGGELFFGEGSRLTVL.

This clone was seen many times. The genes are TRBV14 and TRBJ2-4, with D hard to call. V was cut by 10 bases and J by 8 bases, with 12 bases left in between. The germline CDR1 and CDR2 sequences are SGHDN and FVKESK. CDR3 size: 11 residues. For the CDR3, the DNA is TGTGCCACCCCTCCTAGGTACATTCAGTACTTC. Its translation is CATPPRYIQYF.

V usage is TRBV7-2 and J usage is TRBJ1-5; D remains unclear. The CDR3 has 15 residues. CDR1 and CDR2 from the germline V gene are SGHTA and FQGNSA. The ends were cut back, 4 bases at V and 4 bases at J, with 14 bases in the middle. The CDR3 sequence is CASSSEIGVNQPQHF. The CDR3, as DNA: TGTGCCAGCAGCTCGGAAATCGGAGTTAATCAGCCCCAGCATTTT. Variable domain in full (rest from reference TRBV7-2 and TRBJ1-5): GAGVSQSPSNKVTEKGKDVELRCDPISGHTALYWYRQSLGQGLEFLIYFQGNSAPDKSGLPSDRFSAERTGGSVSTLTIQRTQQEDSAVYLCASSSEIGVNQPQHFGDGTRLSIL.

This clone was seen only once. This chain connects TRBV7-2 to TRBJ2-3; 8 nucleotides match TRBD2. J lost 4 bases, V lost 3 bases, and 0 bases had no gene match. Germline assignment: CDR1 SGHTA and CDR2 FQGNSA. The CDR3 is 13 amino acids. The CDR3, as DNA: TGTGCCAGCAGCTTGACTAGCGCAGATACGCAGTATTTT. Protein product: CASSLTSADTQYF.

This clone was detected only once. The chain has TRBV7-8 and TRBJ1-2, with D perhaps TRBD1 (5 bases). Trimming left V 5 bases short and J 7 bases short, with 14 bases between. This CDR3 has 13 amino acids. Germline CDR1 is SGHVS and CDR2 is FQNEAQ. CDR3 nucleotide sequence: TGTGCCAGCAGCCCCGGACCTGGGGGTGGCTACACCTTC. This gives the protein CASSPGPGGGYTF.

V is TRBV2 and J is TRBJ2-1; TRBD2 matches at 13 bases. This CDR3 is built from 16 residues. Trimming took 3 bases from V and 8 from J; bases not matched to a gene: 7. The germline CDR1 and CDR2 sequences are SNHLY and FYNNEI. DNA of the CDR3: TGTGCCAGCAGTGAGAGGACTAGCGGGAGAGGTGATGAGCAGTTCTTC. It encodes CASSERTSGRGDEQFF.

The V gene is TRBV15, the J gene TRBJ2-7, with no clear D. Germline CDR1 is LNHNV and CDR2 is YYDKDF (reference sequence). The CDR3 spans 15 residues. V shed 0 bases and J shed 2 bases, with 11 bases lying between them. The DNA for the CDR3 is TGTGCCACCAGCAGAGATCTTAACGGTACCTACGAGCAGTACTTC. Amino acid sequence: CATSRDLNGTYEQYF.

This chain links TRBV6-5 with TRBJ1-2; 7 positions agree with TRBD1. Germline CDR1 MNHEY, CDR2 SVGAGI. After removal of 0 bases from V and 2 bases from J, the junction contained 0 bases not matched to a gene. There are 14 residues in the CDR3. The CDR3 loop is CASSYSGQNYGYTF. Written as DNA, the CDR3 is TGTGCCAGCAGTTACTCGGGACAGAACTATGGCTACACCTTC.

The genes are TRBV2 and TRBJ1-4, with 7 bases lining up with TRBD1. CDR1 is SNHLY, CDR2 FYNNEI, per germline. V lost 2 bases to trimming and J lost 4 bases; unmatched junction nucleotides: 4. This CDR3 has 15 residues. The CDR3 is CASSEPGQSNEKLFF. In DNA form, the CDR3 reads TGTGCCAGCAGTGAACCGGGACAGAGTAATGAAAAACTGTTTTTT.

CDR3 residues: CASSRYRARITDTQYF. Here the CDR3 DNA reads TGTGCCAGCAGTCGATACCGGGCCCGAATCACAGATACGCAGTATTTT. V usage is TRBV28 and J usage is TRBJ2-3; no clear D. V was trimmed by 5 bases and J by 2 bases, leaving 17 bases between them. Germline loops: CDR1 MDHEN, CDR2 SYDVKM. The CDR3 is 16 residues long.

V is TRBV27 and J is TRBJ1-2; TRBD1 matches 7 bases. The CDR3 covers 12 residues. V gave up 8 bases and J gave up 4 bases; unmatched junction bases: 4. Germline-derived CDR1 and CDR2 are MNHEY and SMNVEV (reference sequence). The CDR3 DNA reads TGTGCCAGCGGTCGGGACAGCTATGGCTACACCTTC. This sequence encodes CASGRDSYGYTF.

V gene TRBV28 combines with J gene TRBJ2-1, with 7 positions matching TRBD2. The CDR3 totals 15 residues. The germline CDR1 and CDR2 sequences are MDHEN and SYDVKM. V lost 6 bases, J lost 0 bases, and 5 bases stayed unmatched. The CDR3 sequence: CASSLGGGSYNEQFF. Written as DNA, the CDR3 is TGTGCCAGCAGCCTTGGCGGGGGCTCCTACAATGAGCAGTTCTTC. Full variable domain (remainder filled in from reference TRBV28 and TRBJ2-1): DVKVTQSSRYLVKRTGEKVFLECVQDMDHENMFWYRQDPGLGLRLIYFSYDVKMKEKGDIPEGYSVSREKKERFSLILESASTNQTSMYLCASSLGGGSYNEQFFGPGTRLTVL.

The V call is TRBV6-4, the J call TRBJ1-5; TRBD1 is a possible D gene (6 bases). The length of the CDR3 is 17 residues. Germline CDR1 and CDR2: MRHNA and SNTAGT. V was cut by 6 bases and J by 0 bases, with 18 bases left in between. The chain's CDR3 is CASSPWGGYYSNQPQHF. CDR3 nucleotide sequence: TGTGCCAGCAGCCCGTGGGGGGGCTATTATAGCAATCAGCCCCAGCATTTT.

The gene calls are TRBV7-9 and TRBJ1-1, with unresolved D. The ends were cut back, 4 bases at V and 11 bases at J, with 8 bases in the middle. Germline V gene lookup returns CDR1 SEHNR and CDR2 FQNEAQ (reference sequence). This CDR3 spans 10 amino acids. CDR3 in amino acids: CASSSYRAFF. Here the CDR3 DNA reads TGTGCCAGCAGCTCCTACCGGGCTTTCTTT.

This chain connects TRBV19 to TRBJ1-1; D gene uncertain. The germline gives CDR1 LNHDA, CDR2 SQIVND (reference sequence). This CDR3 region has 13 residues. V gave up 5 bases and J gave up 0 bases, with 7 bases separating them. The CDR3 DNA follows: TGTGCCAGTAGTCCCCAGGTGAACACTGAAGCTTTCTTT. This gives the protein CASSPQVNTEAFF. The full variable domain, rest sourced from reference TRBV19 and TRBJ1-1, is DGGITQSPKYLFRKEGQNVTLSCEQNLNHDAMYWYRQDPGQGLRLIYYSQIVNDFQKGDIAEGYSVSREKKESFPLTVTSAQKNPTAFYLCASSPQVNTEAFFGQGTRLTVV.

The chain is built from TRBV19 and TRBJ2-3; D ambiguous. Between the trimmed V and J ends, which lost 3 bases and 0 bases, there was a span of 10 bases. CDR1 and CDR2 from the germline V gene are LNHDA and SQIVND (reference sequence). The CDR3 loop spans 15 amino acids. The CDR3 sequence is CASSIMAASTDTQYF. The CDR3 bases are TGTGCCAGTAGTATCATGGCAGCTAGCACAGATACGCAGTATTTT. The variable domain in full, completed from reference TRBV19 and TRBJ2-3, reads DGGITQSPKYLFRKEGQNVTLSCEQNLNHDAMYWYRQDPGQGLRLIYYSQIVNDFQKGDIAEGYSVSREKKESFPLTVTSAQKNPTAFYLCASSIMAASTDTQYFGPGTRLTVL.

The rearrangement uses TRBV11-3 and TRBJ2-7, with TRBD1 matching 10 bases. J lost 9 bases, V lost 5 bases, and 16 bases had no gene match. The CDR3 has 16 amino acids. From germline, CDR1 is SGHNT and CDR2 YENEEA. CDR3 protein: CASSRSGDRGPEGQYF. The CDR3 coding sequence is TGTGCCAGCAGCCGATCGGGGGACAGGGGACCTGAGGGGCAGTACTTC.

The chain links TRBV2 to TRBJ1-1; D call uncertain. The CDR3 spans 12 residues. Germline V gives CDR1 SNHLY, CDR2 FYNNEI. V dropped 3 bases and J dropped 11 bases, with 13 bases sitting between them. The CDR3 loop reads CASSDAFARAFF. CDR3 in DNA: TGTGCCAGCAGTGATGCCTTCGCTCGGGCTTTCTTT.

This chain connects TRBV6-2 or TRBV6-3 to TRBJ1-1, with D possibly TRBD1 on 5 matching bases. The V gene's germline CDR1 is MNHEY and CDR2 SVGEGT. This CDR3 has 14 residues. V was clipped by 0 bases and J by 5 bases, with 10 bases between them. CDR3 loop: CASSYSGTGTEAFF. The CDR3 DNA reads TGTGCCAGCAGTTACTCGGGGACGGGGACTGAAGCTTTCTTT.

This clone was counted a few times. The V and J genes are TRBV27 and TRBJ1-5, with D unclear. The CDR3 runs 15 residues. Trimming took off 3 bases at V and 2 bases at J, with 11 bases between the two ends. The V gene's germline CDR1 is MNHEY and CDR2 SMNVEV (reference sequence). CDR3 in DNA: TGTGCCAGCAGTTTGACCGCAAATGGCAATCAGCCCCAGCATTTT. Amino acids: CASSLTANGNQPQHF.

CDR3 DNA sequence: TGTGCTAGTGGCGCTGTGGGCGGGAGGGCCATCTTACCCCCCTACGAGCAGTACTTC. Translated: CASGAVGGRAILPPYEQYF. The chain couples TRBV12-5 to TRBJ2-7; 9 bases align to TRBD2. From germline, CDR1 is LGHNT and CDR2 FRNRAP. The CDR3 is 19 residues long. The trim removed 6 bases at V and 2 bases at J, leaving 20 bases unmatched.

The V call is TRBV7-2, the J call TRBJ2-7; tentative D call: TRBD1 (5 bases). V lost 5 bases and J 5 bases, leaving 16 bases between the germline ends. The CDR3 is 14 residues long. CDR1 SGHTA and CDR2 FQGNSA come from the germline V gene. The CDR3 region has the DNA TGTGCCAGCAGCCCTTCGACCAGGGTCCACGAGCAGTACTTC. It yields the protein CASSPSTRVHEQYF.

This clone was counted a few times. The chain carries TRBV7-9 and TRBJ2-7; D call uncertain. Trimming pared 1 base from V and 6 bases from J, leaving 10 bases between. This CDR3 comprises 13 residues. Looked up from germline, CDR1 is SEHNR and CDR2 is FQNEAQ (reference sequence). The CDR3 reads CASSLVPTPEQYF. CDR3 coding DNA: TGTGCCAGCAGCTTAGTCCCAACTCCCGAGCAGTACTTC.

The chain links TRBV15 to TRBJ2-4, with D perhaps being TRBD1 or TRBD2 (7 bases each). From germline, CDR1 is LNHNV and CDR2 YYDKDF (reference sequence). The CDR3 is 20 amino acids. Trimming stripped 0 bases from V and 1 base from J, with 22 bases between. As DNA, the CDR3 is TGTGCCACCAGCAGAGATCAACTGACAGGGAGGGCCGCTGCCAAAAACATTCAGTACTTC. Protein sequence: CATSRDQLTGRAAAKNIQYF.

This clone has a handful of counts. The rearrangement joins TRBV19 to TRBJ2-7; D may match TRBD1 or TRBD2 (5 bases each). The CDR3 is 16 amino acids. The V end lost 6 bases, the J end lost 0 bases, and 18 bases lay between the germline ends. Germline CDR1 LNHDA, CDR2 SQIVND (reference sequence). The CDR3 protein is CASRTSSGDRSYEQYF. The CDR3 bases are TGTGCCAGTAGAACGTCCTCCGGGGACCGCTCCTACGAGCAGTACTTC.